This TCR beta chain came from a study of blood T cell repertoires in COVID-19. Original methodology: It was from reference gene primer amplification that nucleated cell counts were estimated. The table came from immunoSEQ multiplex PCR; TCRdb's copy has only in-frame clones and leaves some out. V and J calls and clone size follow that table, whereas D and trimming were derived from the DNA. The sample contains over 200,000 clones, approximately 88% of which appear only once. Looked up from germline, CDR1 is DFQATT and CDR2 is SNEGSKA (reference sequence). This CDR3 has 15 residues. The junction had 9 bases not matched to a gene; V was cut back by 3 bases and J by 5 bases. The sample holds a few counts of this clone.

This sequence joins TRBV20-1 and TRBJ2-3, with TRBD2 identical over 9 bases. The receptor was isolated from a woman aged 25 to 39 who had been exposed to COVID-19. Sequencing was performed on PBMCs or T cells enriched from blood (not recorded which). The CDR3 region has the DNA TGCAGTGCTAGTAAAGTAGCGGGAGTTATAGATACGCAGTATTTT. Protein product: CSASKVAGVIDTQYF.